This TCR beta chain was obtained from a study of memory CD4+ T cells and cytomegalovirus serostatus. Germline assignment: CDR1 SGDLS and CDR2 YYNGEE. There are 14 residues in the CDR3. V was clipped by 4 bases and J by 3 bases, with 10 bases between them. Sequencing used immunoSEQ multiplex PCR; TCRdb keeps in-frame clones, though not all of them. The sample consists of around 45,000 clones, under 85% of them appearing once. The sort gate was single viable CD3+CD4+CD8-CD45RO+ cells for memory CD4+ T cells. The sequencing sample was made of memory CD4+ T cells from blood. The TCR was taken from an adult in good health and CMV-seronegative. The rearrangement uses TRBV9 and TRBJ1-4; possible D gene TRBD1, 6 bases. The CDR3: CASSRGGPNEKLFF. Here the CDR3 DNA reads TGTGCCAGCAGCCGGGGGGGCCCTAATGAAAAACTGTTTTTT.